These T cell receptor beta chains were read from a single sample in a study of blood T cell dynamics during melanoma immunotherapy. The protocol was immunoSEQ multiplex PCR, while the TCRdb copy is restricted to in-frame clones and leaves out a portion. The table lists approximately 17,000 clones, nearly 90% of them singletons, with 7.5% to 9% in the top ten. The sample in question was blood, obtained from a patient treated with checkpoint blockade. These receptor sequences come from a human donor with melanoma. Each CDR3 is given with its conserved first and last residue. A D gene is named only where the DNA matches it firmly. Size is stated for part of the rows, as once, few or many counts, or as a class when the clone is expanded.

>TRBD1|NA|TRBJ1-6|TRBV7-8
TGTGCCAGCTCCCTTACAGGGGATAATTCACCCCTCCACTTT
CASSLTGDNSPLHF
>TRBD2|NA|TRBJ2-1|TRBV7-8
TGTGCCAGCAGCCCCGTTCTAGCGGGAGGCTACAATGAGCAGTTCTTC
CASSPVLAGGYNEQFF
>NA|NA|TRBJ2-7|TRBV27
TGTGCCAGCATAGGGGGTTTTGCCTCCTACGAGCAGTACTTC
CASIGGFASYEQYF
>TRBD2|NA|TRBJ2-1|TRBV27
TGTGCCAGCAGTTCACTCGGGACTAGCGGGAGCGGTGTATACAATGAGCAGTTCTTC
CASSSLGTSGSGVYNEQFF
>TRBD2|once|TRBJ2-1|TRBV6-4
TGTGCCAGCAGTCGACTAGCGGGAGTGTCCAATGAGCAGTTCTTC
CASSRLAGVSNEQFF
>NA|NA|TRBJ1-2|TRBV6-5
TGTGCCAGCAGTTACTACGAAGGAGACTATGGCTACACCTTC
CASSYYEGDYGYTF
>TRBD2|NA|TRBJ2-7|TRBV7-2
TGTGCCAGCAGCATTAGCGGGCCCCCCTACGAGCAGTACTTC
CASSISGPPYEQYF
>NA|few|TRBJ1-2|TRBV5-4
TGTGCCAGCAGCTTGGGGACAAAGCATTATGGCTACACCTTC
CASSLGTKHYGYTF
>NA|NA|TRBJ2-7|TRBV5-1
TGCGCCAGCAGCTACATGGGCAACGAGCAGTACTTC
CASSYMGNEQYF
>TRBD2|NA|TRBJ2-3|TRBV7-2
TGTGCCAGCAGCTTAGTGCGGGGGGATACGCAGTATTTT
CASSLVRGDTQYF
>NA|NA|TRBJ1-6|TRBV28
TGTGCCAGCAGCCGCGGGGGGAGCTCCTATAATTCACCCCTCCACTTT
CASSRGGSSYNSPLHF
>NA|NA|TRBJ2-7|TRBV12-5
TGTGCTAGTGGTGGTGGGGGGATTCGGGAGCAGTACTTC
CASGGGGIREQYF
>NA|NA|TRBJ1-4|TRBV7-2
TGTGCCAGCAGCTCCGGCGAAAAACTGTTTTTT
CASSSGEKLFF
>NA|NA|TRBJ1-5|TRBV28
TGTGCCAGCAGACTCCCCCAGTATCGTGTTGGGCAGCCCCAGCATTTT
CASRLPQYRVGQPQHF
>NA|once|TRBJ2-2|TRBV7-2
TGTGCCAGCAGCCAAGGCCGTGGCGGGGAGCTGTTTTTT
CASSQGRGGELFF
>NA|NA|TRBJ1-1|TRBV7-9
TGTGCCAGCAGCTATGGGAGTGGGAACACTGAAGCTTTCTTT
CASSYGSGNTEAFF
>NA|NA|TRBJ2-5|TRBV20-1
TGCAGTGCACAGGGAGGGGAGACCCAGTACTTC
CSAQGGETQYF
>NA|NA|TRBJ2-1|TRBV7-2
TGTGCCAGCAGCTTAGCCGGGACTTTATCCCATGAGCAGTTCTTC
CASSLAGTLSHEQFF
>TRBD1|NA|TRBJ2-7|TRBV6-6
TGTGCCAGCGGGATCACAGGGGGCCCCTACGAGCAGTACTTC
CASGITGGPYEQYF
>NA|NA|TRBJ2-6|TRBV30
TGTGCCTGGGGGCAGGGGAGTATCTCTGGGGCCAACGTCCTGACTTTC
CAWGQGSISGANVLTF
>NA|NA|TRBJ2-7|TRBV4-2
TGTGCCAGCAGCCAAGAGGGTTCCGGGACACCAACCTACGAGCAGTACTTC
CASSQEGSGTPTYEQYF
>NA|NA|TRBJ2-1|TRBV5-5
TGTGCCAGCAGCTCCTTTCTTATTACCTACAATGAGCAGTTCTTC
CASSSFLITYNEQFF